Listed below are T cell receptor beta chains from one sample, sequenced in a study of T cell repertoires in cytomegalovirus infection. MiXCR, run by TCRdb on the reads, gives a single entry per CDR3 protein. This table has fewer than 350,000 distinct CDR3 sequences, about a sixth appearing once. Specimen: PBMCs. The receptors originated from a human donor in good health (CMV status not recorded). Some clones in this sample may be carry-over from other donors' samples. Both conserved end residues are part of each CDR3. The order of the fields is V gene, clone size, J gene, D gene, CDR3 DNA, CDR3 protein. The D gene is left open where the match is weak. Not all rows give a size; the values are once, few, many and, for expanded clones, a class.

TRBV28	many	TRBJ2-6	.	TGTGCCAGCAGTCCACCGGACCGCTATCCACGTATCTCTGGGGCCAACGTCCTGACTTTC	CASSPPDRYPRISGANVLTF
TRBV12-3/TRBV12-4	many	TRBJ1-3	.	TGTGCCAGCAGCTTTGGCTCTGGAAACACCATATATTTT	CASSFGSGNTIYF
TRBV5-1	few	TRBJ2-7	.	TGCGCCAGCAGCTTTAGCGGAAACTACGAGCAGTACTTC	CASSFSGNYEQYF
TRBV7-2	many	TRBJ2-3	.	TGTGCCAGCAGCCTAGGACTGGCACTGGATACGCAGTATTTT	CASSLGLALDTQYF
TRBV28	.	TRBJ2-5	.	TGTGCCAGCAGCGCATTCGAGGGTAGGGAGACCCAGTACTTC	CASSAFEGRETQYF
TRBV4-1	.	TRBJ2-7	TRBD1	TGCGCCAGCAGCCAAAGGGACAGCTACGAGCAGTACTTC	CASSQRDSYEQYF
TRBV5-4	.	TRBJ2-7	TRBD2	TGTGCCAGCAGCTTGGGTCTAGCGGGCGAGCAGTACTTC	CASSLGLAGEQYF
TRBV12-3/TRBV12-4	many	TRBJ2-6	.	TGTGCCAGCAGTTTATGGGTCTTCTCTGGGGCCAACGTCCTGACTTTC	CASSLWVFSGANVLTF
TRBV10-3	.	TRBJ1-2	TRBD1	TGTGCCATCAGGACGACAGGGTACGACTATGGCTACACCTTC	CAIRTTGYDYGYTF
TRBV7-2	many	TRBJ1-2	.	TGTGCCAGCAGCCAAGGACAGACCAACTATGGCTACACCTTC	CASSQGQTNYGYTF
TRBV20-1	few	TRBJ2-1	.	TGCAGTGCTAGAGAGGCACAATTCGTGAATGAGCAGTTCTTC	CSAREAQFVNEQFF
TRBV28	few	TRBJ1-5	.	TGTGCCAGCAGACAGGAACGGAGCAATCAGCCCCAGCATTTT	CASRQERSNQPQHF
TRBV7-2	many	TRBJ1-5	.	TGTGCCAGCAGCTTAGGGGGGACTAACAATCAGCCCCAGCATTTT	CASSLGGTNNQPQHF
TRBV5-1	.	TRBJ1-1	.	TGCGCCAGCAGCTTGGGACAAACAAGGACTGAAGCTTTCTTT	CASSLGQTRTEAFF
TRBV6-5	many	TRBJ1-1	.	TGTGCCAGCAGTTACTTTGGGGTGACAGGTTCGGCTTTCTTT	CASSYFGVTGSAFF
TRBV7-2	many	TRBJ2-3	.	TGTGCCAGCAGCCCCTTGGGGGGACTTGGGGCAGATACGCAGTATTTT	CASSPLGGLGADTQYF
TRBV12-3/TRBV12-4	few	TRBJ1-2	.	TGTGCCAGCAGCTGGGGGCCTAACTATGGCTACACCTTC	CASSWGPNYGYTF
TRBV9	few	TRBJ2-6	TRBD1	TGTGCCAGCAGCCTCAGCTCCGGGACAGGGAGCTCTGGGGCCAACGTCCTGACTTTC	CASSLSSGTGSSGANVLTF
TRBV18	.	TRBJ1-4	.	TGTGCCAGCTCACCTTCGACAGGAAATTATGAAAAACTGTTTTTT	CASSPSTGNYEKLFF
TRBV20-1	.	TRBJ1-5	TRBD1	TGCAGTGCTTTAACAGGGGCCAACAATCAGCCCCAGCATTTT	CSALTGANNQPQHF
TRBV4-3	few	TRBJ2-1	TRBD2	TGCGCCAGCAGCCAAGGGTTCGGAGGACTAGTAGGCAATGAGCAGTTCTTC	CASSQGFGGLVGNEQFF
TRBV7-7	few	TRBJ2-1	TRBD1	TGTGCTAGCAGCCTAACCGGGACAGGGATCAATGAGCAGTTCTTC	CASSLTGTGINEQFF
TRBV6-1	many	TRBJ2-5	TRBD1	TGTGCCAGCAGTGAAGCGTTCGGGACAGTCAGATCAGAGACCCAGTACTTC	CASSEAFGTVRSETQYF
TRBV28	many	TRBJ1-4	.	TGTGCCAGCACCCTGGGGGACAATCGGGAAAAACTGTTTTTT	CASTLGDNREKLFF
TRBV7-2	many	TRBJ2-7	.	TGTGCCAGCAGCTTAGCCGGGACGGGGGAGCAGTACTTC	CASSLAGTGEQYF
TRBV4-1	.	TRBJ2-1	TRBD2	TGCGCCAGCAGCCATATAGCGGGGGGTTCCTACAATGAGCAGTTCTTC	CASSHIAGGSYNEQFF
TRBV5-1	many	TRBJ2-2	.	TGCGCCAGCAGCTACTCCACCGGGGAGCTGTTTTTT	CASSYSTGELFF
TRBV20-1	.	TRBJ2-1	TRBD2	TGCAGTGCTAGGGACCTACTAGCGGGGGGGTTTCCTGAGCAGTTCTTC	CSARDLLAGGFPEQFF
TRBV5-8	.	TRBJ2-2	.	TGTGCCAGCAGGGTACAGGGGAACACCGGGGAGCTGTTTTTT	CASRVQGNTGELFF
TRBV20-1	.	TRBJ1-1	.	TGCAGTGCTGGACAGTATGAAGCTTTCTTT	CSAGQYEAFF
TRBV28	many	TRBJ2-3	.	TGTGCCACCTTCCTAAGGGGAAATACGCAGTATTTT	CATFLRGNTQYF
TRBV4-2	few	TRBJ2-1	.	TGTGCCAGCAGCGCCGTTGCGGGGACCGCCTACAATGAGCAGTTCTTC	CASSAVAGTAYNEQFF
TRBV12-3/TRBV12-4	many	TRBJ2-3	.	TGTGCCAGCAGTTCACGAGGGGACTTCAGAGATACGCAGTATTTT	CASSSRGDFRDTQYF
TRBV20-1	.	TRBJ1-5	.	TGCAATGCTAGAGATCGTAATGGGGGGGGACATCAGCCCCAGCATTTT	CNARDRNGGGHQPQHF
TRBV12-3/TRBV12-4	many	TRBJ2-7	.	TGTGCCAGCAGGCAATCCGACAGACCCTACGAGCAGTACTTC	CASRQSDRPYEQYF
TRBV7-6	many	TRBJ1-4	.	TGTGCCAGCCTAACAGCTTCAGGGCCCCTTGAAAAACTGTTTTTT	CASLTASGPLEKLFF
TRBV7-2	many	TRBJ1-4	.	TGTGCCAGCAGCCCCGATGCAACTAATGAAAAACTGTTTTTT	CASSPDATNEKLFF
TRBV6-5	.	TRBJ2-7	.	TGTGCCAGCAGTTACAGGCGGGACAGAACCTACGCGCAGTACTTC	CASSYRRDRTYAQYF
TRBV5-4	.	TRBJ2-7	.	TGTGCCAGCAGCGTCCAGGGGCTTACCTACGAGCAGTACTTC	CASSVQGLTYEQYF
TRBV6-6	.	TRBJ1-1	.	TGTGCCAGCAGCAATCCCGGGACACTGGGTGAAGCTTTCTTT	CASSNPGTLGEAFF
TRBV6-1	many	TRBJ2-1	.	TGTGCCAGCAGGCAAGGGACGGGATCCTACAATGAGCAGTTCTTC	CASRQGTGSYNEQFF
TRBV27	.	TRBJ2-7	TRBD2	TGTGCCAGCAGTTTATCAGAGCGGGAGTCCTACGAGCAGTACTTC	CASSLSERESYEQYF
TRBV7-9	many	TRBJ1-6	.	TGTGCCAGCAGCGCCCAACAGGGCGCCTCACCCCTCCACTTT	CASSAQQGASPLHF